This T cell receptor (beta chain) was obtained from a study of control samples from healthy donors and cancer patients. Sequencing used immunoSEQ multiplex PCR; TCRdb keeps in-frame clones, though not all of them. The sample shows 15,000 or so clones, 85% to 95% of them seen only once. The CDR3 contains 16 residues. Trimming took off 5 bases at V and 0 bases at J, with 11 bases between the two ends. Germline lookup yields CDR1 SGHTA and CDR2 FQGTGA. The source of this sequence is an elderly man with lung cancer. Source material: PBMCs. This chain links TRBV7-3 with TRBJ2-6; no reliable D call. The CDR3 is CASSHSAASGANVLTF. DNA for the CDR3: TGTGCCAGCAGCCATTCGGCAGCCTCTGGGGCCAACGTCCTGACTTTC.